This TCR beta chain was found in a study of CD8 T cells in ankylosing spondylitis. TCRdb reanalysed the 5' RACE reads using MiXCR and keeps one entry per CDR3 protein. The data contain about 540,000 distinct CDR3 sequences, roughly 13% of them singletons. The CDR3 contains 15 residues. Germline V lookup: CDR1 MNHEY, CDR2 SVGAGI. Between the trimmed V and J ends, which lost 0 bases and 5 bases, there was a span of 12 bases. This clonotype was detected a few times. Its antigen is undetermined. Whole-study findings and limits: Disease-linked clones reportedly showed significant enrichment in matched ankylosing spondylitis synovial fluid. There were earlier reports of some motif variants in reactive arthritis synovial fluid and blood. A motif of 7 to 9 highly homologous TCR beta variants was seen as apparently characteristic of ankylosing spondylitis blood.

The genes are TRBV6-5 and TRBJ2-3; D unclear. This TCR was recovered from a male donor with ankylosing spondylitis. Sequenced sample: blood, either unsorted or a sorted T cell fraction (not recorded which). For the CDR3, the DNA is TGTGCCAGCAGTTACTCGGATAAGCCGGGAGATACGCAGTATTTT. Translation gives CASSYSDKPGDTQYF.